The 7 T cell receptor beta chains listed next were all sequenced from one sample in a study of T-cell memory formation after mild COVID-19. One entry per CDR3 protein, called by TCRdb with MiXCR from the 5' RACE reads. The data contain fewer than 700,000 distinct CDR3 sequences, about a fifth of them singletons. The specimen sequenced was PBMCs or a T cell subset sorted from them (not recorded which). These receptors originate from an adult woman who had mild COVID-19 (a few samples of this study predate the infection). Cell type and time point are not known.

This clonotype has ten or more counts. The V call is TRBV7-2, the J call TRBJ2-1; D may match TRBD1 or TRBD2 (6 bases each). CDR3 length: 17 amino acids. Trimming shortened V by 5 bases and J by 9 bases, and 26 bases separated the two germline ends. Germline V gene sequence: CDR1 SGHTA, CDR2 FQGNSA. The CDR3 is CASSHTIIGEEGGEQFF. The CDR3 DNA reads TGTGCCAGCAGCCATACGATCATTGGAGAGGAGGGGGGTGAGCAGTTCTTC.

This clonotype was seen a few times. This rearrangement joins TRBV7-9 to TRBJ1-2, with TRBD1 as a possible D gene (5 bases). V lost 1 base and J 11 bases, leaving 11 bases between the germline ends. The CDR3 runs to 12 residues. Germline CDR1 is SEHNR and CDR2 is FQNEAQ (reference sequence). CDR3 residues: CASSLGTLGYTF. The CDR3 DNA reads as TGTGCCAGCAGCTTAGGGACACTCGGATACACCTTC.

The V call is TRBV18, the J call TRBJ2-7; TRBD1 aligns across 12 bases. Germline V gene lookup returns CDR1 KGHSH and CDR2 LQKENI. The V gene end was trimmed by 4 bases and the J gene end by 7 bases; junction bases not matched to a gene: 8. This CDR3 comprises 15 residues. The CDR3 reads CASSQGTGGETEQYF. The CDR3 nucleotides read TGTGCCAGCTCACAAGGGACAGGGGGCGAAACAGAGCAGTACTTC.

V gene TRBV10-3 combines with J gene TRBJ1-5; D might be TRBD1 (5 bases). V lost 4 bases and J lost 7, with 17 bases in between. This CDR3 spans 15 amino acids. Germline V lookup: CDR1 ENHRY, CDR2 SYGVKD. CDR3 DNA: TGTGCCATCAGTGCATTCGGGGACCTAGAACAGCCCCAGCATTTT. Protein: CAISAFGDLEQPQHF.

At least ten counts were recorded for this clonotype. The chain joins TRBV4-3 to TRBJ2-7; 12 positions agree with TRBD2. With V trimmed by 1 base and J by 3 bases, 4 bases remained unmatched. CDR3 length equals 16 residues. CDR1 and CDR2 from the germline V gene are LGHNA and YSLEER. As DNA, the CDR3 is TGCGCCAGCAGCCAAGCCGGGACTAGCGGGCGCTACGAGCAGTACTTC. Amino acid sequence: CASSQAGTSGRYEQYF.

This clonotype was counted a single time. The rearrangement links TRBV2 to TRBJ1-1; no clear D. The germline V gene encodes CDR1 SNHLY and CDR2 FYNNEI. Trimming removed 8 bases at V and 5 bases at J, with 9 bases between. CDR3 length equals 11 residues. In nucleotides, the CDR3 is TGTGCCAGCCAGATCTCGACTGAAGCTTTCTTT. Its translation: CASQISTEAFF.

This clonotype was seen ten or more times. The V call is TRBV14, the J call TRBJ1-2; 7 bases are a match to TRBD1. The V segment lost 4 bases and the J segment 2 bases; nucleotides outside the gene matches: 7. CDR1 SGHDN and CDR2 FVKESK come from the germline V gene. CDR3 length: 15 amino acids. CDR3 region: CASSLRQGGNYGYTF. DNA for the CDR3: TGTGCCAGCAGCCTGAGACAGGGCGGAAACTATGGCTACACCTTC. Full variable domain (remainder filled in from reference TRBV14 and TRBJ1-2): EAGVTQFPSHSVIEKGQTVTLRCDPISGHDNLYWYRRVMGKEIKFLLHFVKESKQDESGMPNNRFLAERTGGTYSTLKVQPAELEDSGVYFCASSLRQGGNYGYTFGSGTRLTVV.